This T cell receptor beta chain was found in a study of cytomegalovirus exposure and HLA in healthy donors. Of note for this clone: Its antigen remains unknown.

PCR was performed using 60 Vbeta and 13 Jbeta primers. The protocol was immunoSEQ multiplex PCR, while the TCRdb copy is restricted to in-frame clones and leaves out a portion. The table includes around 93,000 clones, 78% detected once. V lost 6 bases and J lost 8; bases outside the gene matches: 10. CDR1 and CDR2 (germline): MDHEN, SYDVKM. The CDR3 is 14 amino acids. Whole-study results and caveats: Using the classifier, cytomegalovirus status was reportedly diagnosed with high specificity and sensitivity. Follow-up analysis seemed to connect common viral pathogens with several of the most significant clusters identified.

The chain is built from TRBV28 and TRBJ1-2; 9 nucleotides align to TRBD1. The sample taken for sequencing was PBMCs. The clonotype was recovered from a woman in her thirties or forties in good health and CMV-seronegative. The CDR3 sequence: CASSQGQGDRGYTF. DNA for the CDR3: TGTGCCAGCAGCCAGGGACAGGGAGATAGGGGCTACACCTTC.